The 21 T cell receptor beta chains presented below share a single source sample, sequenced in a study of blood T cell repertoires in COVID-19. Method: immunoSEQ multiplex PCR; TCRdb's copy keeps in-frame clones and lacks some. Here the sample spans about 56,000 clones, roughly 80% being singletons. The sequencing sample was made of peripheral blood. The source of these receptors is a woman older than 75 with acute or convalescent COVID-19.

This clone was detected a few times. This chain uses TRBV13 with TRBJ2-3; 9 bases align to TRBD2. V shed 3 bases, J shed 4 bases, and the junction held 17 bases outside the gene matches. From germline, CDR1 is PRHDT and CDR2 FYEKMQ (reference sequence). This CDR3 contains 19 residues. CDR3 nucleotides: TGTGCCAGCAGCTTTCACCCGGCTAGCGGGGTTTTTATGGCAGATACGCAGTATTTT. Encoded protein: CASSFHPASGVFMADTQYF.

The CDR3 reads CASSQVTKRGTDTQYF. The CDR3 DNA reads as TGCGCCAGCAGCCAAGTAACGAAGCGGGGCACAGATACGCAGTATTTT. This chain connects TRBV4-1 to TRBJ2-3; D may be TRBD2 (6 bases). Germline V gives CDR1 MGHRA, CDR2 YSYEKL. This CDR3 is built from 16 residues. The V end lost 1 base, the J end lost 1 base, and 12 bases lay between the germline ends.

This chain links TRBV5-1 with TRBJ2-7, with 10 bases fitting TRBD2. The CDR3 is 16 amino acids. V was clipped by 4 bases and J by 1 base; unmatched bases: 8. Germline values: CDR1 SGHRS, CDR2 YFSETQ. CDR3 protein: CASSPEWTSGSYEQYF. The CDR3 bases are TGCGCCAGCAGCCCAGAGTGGACTAGCGGTTCCTACGAGCAGTACTTC.

With respect to this clone: Other DNA sequences of this sample code for an identical CDR3. The V gene is TRBV9, the J gene TRBJ1-2, with D unclear. This CDR3 region has 12 residues. Per germline, CDR1 SGDLS and CDR2 YYNGEE. With 4 bases removed from V and 0 bases from J, the gap between germline ends came to 4 bases. The CDR3 here is CASSLSNYGYTF. The CDR3 coding sequence is TGTGCCAGCAGCCTCTCTAACTATGGCTACACCTTC.

In this sample, this clone turned up a few times. The rearrangement links TRBV2 to TRBJ1-5; TRBD1 aligns across 9 bases. Germline values: CDR1 SNHLY, CDR2 FYNNEI. The V segment lost 6 bases and the J segment 5 bases; nucleotides outside the gene matches: 5. The CDR3 totals 14 residues. This chain's CDR3 is CASRSDRGYQPQHF. Written as DNA, the CDR3 is TGTGCCAGCAGGTCCGACAGGGGGTATCAGCCCCAGCATTTT.

The J gene is TRBJ2-7, the V gene TRBV6-5, with D unclear. CDR1 and CDR2 (germline): MNHEY, SVGAGI. The CDR3 sequence is 13 residues long. V lost 4 bases, J lost 5 bases, and 12 bases lay in between. In DNA form, the CDR3 reads TGTGCCAGCAGTTCCTCTTCAACACACGAGCAGTACTTC. Its protein product is CASSSSSTHEQYF.

The chain uses TRBV3-1 (or the pseudogene TRBV3-2) and TRBJ1-2; 8 bases line up with TRBD1. The CDR3 totals 16 residues. Trimming cost V 0 bases and J 7 bases; bases outside gene matches: 10. Looked up from germline, CDR1 is LGHDT and CDR2 is YNNKEL (reference sequence). The CDR3 nucleotides are TGTGCCAGCAGCCAAGATGCCGGACAGGGTTTCTTTGGCTACACCTTC. It codes for CASSQDAGQGFFGYTF.

The count of this clone is one. This chain connects TRBV21-1 to TRBJ2-6; TRBD1 is the table's D call and was not checked against the DNA. TRBV21-1 counts as a pseudogene. The CDR3 runs 18 residues. CDR3 amino acids: CASSSTRGRPPGANVLTF. The CDR3 region has the DNA TGTGCCAGCAGCTCAACTAGGGGGCGCCCCCCTGGGGCCAACGTCCTGACTTTC.

CDR3 nucleotide sequence: TGTGCCAGCAGTGCATCCTTGGGGGCGCTAGCTTTCTTT. This codes for CASSASLGALAFF. This chain connects TRBV6-4 to TRBJ1-1, with a possible D match to TRBD1 (6 bases). The germline V gene has CDR1 MRHNA and CDR2 SNTAGT. V was cut by 4 bases and J by 10 bases, with 16 bases left in between. The CDR3 contains 13 residues.

The chain has TRBV6-5 and TRBJ1-2; D may be TRBD1 (5 bases). The germline CDR1 and CDR2 sequences are MNHEY and SVGAGI. The CDR3 covers 13 residues. V was pared by 11 bases and J by 2 bases, with 15 bases between. The CDR3 region is CAAKKGLNYGYTF. CDR3 sequence (DNA): TGTGCCGCAAAGAAGGGACTGAACTATGGCTACACCTTC.

The genes are TRBV9 and TRBJ2-3; 9 positions agree with TRBD1. The CDR3 is 16 amino acids. The junction had 6 bases not matched to a gene; V was cut back by 2 bases and J by 2 bases. Germline V CDR1 and CDR2: SGDLS, YYNGEE. The CDR3 reads CASSVSGQGLTDTQYF. CDR3 DNA: TGTGCCAGCAGCGTGTCGGGACAGGGACTCACAGATACGCAGTATTTT.

The chain has TRBV5-5 and TRBJ2-1; a possible D gene is TRBD1 (6 bases). Germline CDR1 reads SGHKS; CDR2 reads YYEKEE (reference sequence). CDR3 length: 14 residues. Trimming pared 2 bases from V and 7 bases from J, leaving 13 bases between. CDR3: CASSLLTGSNEQFF. The CDR3, as DNA: TGTGCCAGCAGCTTACTAACAGGGTCGAATGAGCAGTTCTTC.

The V gene is TRBV7-7, the J gene TRBJ2-5, with 8 bases lining up with TRBD1. Per the germline V gene, CDR1 is SSHAT and CDR2 is FNYEAQ (reference sequence). J lost 2 bases, V lost 5 bases, and 10 bases had no gene match. The CDR3 spans 16 residues. CDR3 in DNA: TGTGCCAGCAGCCTACAGGGTAACAGGGGGCAAGAGACCCAGTACTTC. Translating gives CASSLQGNRGQETQYF.

The chain has TRBV5-6 and TRBJ1-6; 7 nucleotides agree with TRBD1. The V gene end was trimmed by 2 bases and the J gene end by 10 bases; junction bases not matched to a gene: 9. Germline V CDR1 and CDR2: SGHDT, YYEEEE. The CDR3 spans 15 residues. CDR3 sequence reads: CASSFIDRVGSPLHF. CDR3 DNA sequence: TGTGCCAGCAGCTTCATTGACAGGGTCGGCTCACCCCTCCACTTT.

This clone was seen a single time. The chain employs TRBV14 and TRBJ1-3; D uncertain. The CDR3 sequence is 15 residues long. Between the trimmed V and J ends, which lost 1 base and 0 bases, there was a span of 7 bases. CDR1 and CDR2 from the germline V gene are SGHDN and FVKESK. The DNA for the CDR3 is TGTGCCAGCAGCCAAGGGGCGCACTCTGGAAACACCATATATTTT. This sequence encodes CASSQGAHSGNTIYF.

This sequence joins TRBV10-3 and TRBJ2-1; no firm D call. Trimming shortened V by 0 bases and J by 8 bases, and 8 bases separated the two germline ends. The CDR3 consists of 13 residues. Germline assignment: CDR1 ENHRY and CDR2 SYGVKD. The CDR3 bases are TGTGCCATCAGTGAGTCAGCGTTGGATGAGCAGTTCTTC. The encoded protein is CAISESALDEQFF.

The CDR3 nucleotides read TGCGCCAGCAGTGCCGACACCACGGAGCAGTATTTT. Residues: CASSADTTEQYF. The chain combines TRBV10-1 with TRBJ2-3, with D hard to call. With 4 bases removed from V and 11 bases from J, the gap between germline ends came to 13 bases. Germline loops: CDR1 WNHNN, CDR2 SYGVQD (reference sequence). The CDR3 runs 12 residues.

The rearrangement uses TRBV5-6 and TRBJ1-6, with D unresolved. Germline V gene data show CDR1 as SGHDT and CDR2 as YYEEEE. Trimming stripped 0 bases from V and 4 bases from J, with 11 bases between. This CDR3 is built from 16 residues. The CDR3 DNA sequence: TGTGCCAGCAGCTTGGTCGGGGTGGGGTATAATTCACCCCTCCACTTT. Protein: CASSLVGVGYNSPLHF.

The genes are TRBV4-2 and TRBJ2-3; 7 bases are a match to TRBD2. The V and J ends lost 2 bases and 5 bases, in that order; junction bases with no gene match: 13. The CDR3 totals 17 residues. Germline V gene sequence: CDR1 LGHNA, CDR2 YNFKEQ. Written as DNA, the CDR3 is TGTGCCAGCAGCCAACCGCAGGTTTATGGGGGGGTAGATACGCAGTATTTT. Protein: CASSQPQVYGGVDTQYF.

V and J are TRBV6-5 and TRBJ2-1, with a tentative D call TRBD1 (6 bases). Trimming shortened V by 6 bases and J by 3 bases, and 15 bases separated the two germline ends. CDR1 and CDR2 (germline): MNHEY, SVGAGI. The CDR3 spans 15 residues. CDR3 DNA: TGTGCCAGCAGCGACCGGACAGCACGCTACAATGAGCAGTTCTTC. Translating gives CASSDRTARYNEQFF.

This rearrangement joins TRBV7-2 to TRBJ1-5; D is undetermined. Germline V CDR1 and CDR2: SGHTA, FQGNSA. V was cut by 3 bases and J by 7 bases, with 10 bases left in between. This CDR3 contains 13 residues. In DNA, the CDR3 is TGTGCCAGCAGCTTCGAACTGAGGCAGCCCCAGCATTTT. Protein sequence: CASSFELRQPQHF.